The 20 T cell receptor beta chains below were found in one sample sequenced in a study of T-cell memory formation after mild COVID-19. Each CDR3 protein gets one entry after TCRdb re-called the 5' RACE reads with MiXCR. The sample records 250,000 to 350,000 distinct CDR3 sequences, approximately 14% being singletons. Sequencing was performed on PBMCs or a T cell subset sorted from them (not recorded which). The origin of the receptors is a man aged 18 to 35 who had mild COVID-19 (a few samples of this study predate the infection). Cell type and time point are not known.

The chain uses TRBV5-1 and TRBJ1-2, with TRBD1 as a possible D gene (6 bases). V was clipped by 7 bases and J by 10 bases, with 23 bases between them. Germline lookup yields CDR1 SGHRS and CDR2 YFSETQ. The CDR3 extends over 14 amino acids. CDR3 sequence reads: CASGGGPPVMAYTF. The CDR3 DNA sequence: TGCGCCAGCGGGGGCGGTCCACCGGTTATGGCCTACACCTTC.

This chain joins TRBV14 and TRBJ1-6; D may be TRBD1 (6 bases). This CDR3 is 14 amino acids long. Germline V lookup: CDR1 SGHDN, CDR2 FVKESK. V was shortened by 6 bases and J by 0 bases, with 6 bases between the two germline ends. Here the CDR3 reads CASRDSSYNSPLHF. DNA of the CDR3: TGTGCCAGCAGGGACAGCTCCTATAATTCACCCCTCCACTTT.

Many counts were recorded for this clonotype. The V call is TRBV3-1, the J call TRBJ1-1, with TRBD1 identical over 7 bases. The trim removed 1 base at V and 6 bases at J, leaving 8 bases unmatched. CDR1 LGHDT and CDR2 YNNKEL come from the germline V gene (reference sequence). This CDR3 has 15 amino acids. The CDR3 loop is CASSQVRQGTPEAFF. As DNA, the CDR3 is TGTGCCAGCAGCCAAGTGAGACAGGGTACCCCTGAAGCTTTCTTT.

This clonotype was observed many times. The chain uses TRBV4-1 and TRBJ1-1; D ambiguous. CDR1 and CDR2 from the germline V gene are MGHRA and YSYEKL. V was cut by 4 bases and J by 0 bases, with 6 bases left in between. The CDR3 is made up of 13 amino acids. The CDR3 region is CASSPSLNTEAFF. Written as DNA, the CDR3 is TGCGCCAGCAGCCCATCCTTGAACACTGAAGCTTTCTTT.

The chain uses TRBV29-1 and TRBJ1-2; no definite D call. Per germline, CDR1 SQVTM and CDR2 ANQGSEA. V was shortened by 4 bases and J by 5 bases, with 11 bases between the two germline ends. The CDR3 extends over 12 amino acids. CDR3 in DNA: TGCAGCGTTGTTGGCCCTGGATATGGCTACACCTTC. Its translation: CSVVGPGYGYTF. Complete variable domain (other parts from reference TRBV29-1 and TRBJ1-2): SAVISQKPSRDICQRGTSLTIQCQVDSQVTMMFWYRQQPGQSLTLIATANQGSEATYESGFVIDKFPISRPNLTFSTLTVSNMSPEDSSIYLCSVVGPGYGYTFGSGTRLTVV.

The chain links TRBV28 to TRBJ1-5; 8 bases agree with TRBD1. The CDR3 contains 18 residues. The V segment lost 2 bases and the J segment 7 bases; nucleotides outside the gene matches: 16. CDR1 and CDR2 (germline): MDHEN, SYDVKM. CDR3 loop: CASSLLWTGNSRRQPQHF. CDR3 bases: TGTGCCAGCAGTTTACTGTGGACAGGGAACTCCCGACGACAGCCCCAGCATTTT.

This clonotype occurred a few times. V gene TRBV4-3 combines with J gene TRBJ2-5; 11 nucleotides align to TRBD2. The germline V gene has CDR1 LGHNA and CDR2 YSLEER. Germline trimming cut 4 bases from V and 7 bases from J; bases unmatched to any gene: 5. This CDR3 contains 14 residues. In DNA, the CDR3 is TGCGCCAGCAGCCGGGGCACTAGCGGGGGGACCCAGTACTTC. Translated, it gives CASSRGTSGGTQYF.

The sample holds a few counts of this clonotype. J is TRBJ1-2 and V is TRBV20-1, with 10 bases that match TRBD1. Trimming removed 0 bases from V and 3 bases from J; junction bases left unmatched: 4. The germline V gene encodes CDR1 DFQATT and CDR2 SNEGSKA (reference sequence). The CDR3 extends over 15 amino acids. The CDR3, as DNA: TGCAGTGCTAGAGATCGGACAGGGGGTGACTATGGCTACACCTTC. Amino acids: CSARDRTGGDYGYTF.

This clonotype was observed many times. The rearrangement joins TRBV5-6 to TRBJ2-7; 10 positions agree with TRBD1. Germline-derived CDR1 and CDR2 are SGHDT and YYEEEE. The CDR3 is made up of 14 amino acids. Trimming cost V 4 bases and J 3 bases; bases outside gene matches: 4. The CDR3 region has the DNA TGTGCCAGCAGCCCGGACAGGGGGATCTACGAGCAGTACTTC. This translates into CASSPDRGIYEQYF. Filled out from reference TRBV5-6 and TRBJ2-7, the complete variable domain reads DAGVTQSPTHLIKTRGQQVTLRCSPKSGHDTVSWYQQALGQGPQFIFQYYEEEERQRGNFPDRFSGHQFPNYSSELNVNALLLGDSALYLCASSPDRGIYEQYFGPGTRLTVT.

This clonotype has a handful of counts. The rearrangement uses TRBV12-3 or TRBV12-4 and TRBJ1-5; D is unclear. V dropped 3 bases and J dropped 2 bases, with 5 bases sitting between them. The CDR3 totals 13 residues. The CDR3 DNA reads as TGTGCCAGCAGTTTTAGCGGCAATCAGCCCCAGCATTTT. It codes for CASSFSGNQPQHF.

The rearrangement uses TRBV6-2 or TRBV6-3 and TRBJ2-1; possible D gene TRBD1, 6 bases. In germline, CDR1 is MNHEY, CDR2 SVGEGT. V was shortened by 0 bases and J by 3 bases, with 9 bases between the two germline ends. This CDR3 has 15 amino acids. In DNA form, the CDR3 reads TGTGCCAGCAGTTACTCGGACAGTTTCTACAATGAGCAGTTCTTC. The encoded protein is CASSYSDSFYNEQFF.

This chain connects TRBV12-3 or TRBV12-4 to TRBJ2-1; 10 bases line up with TRBD2. CDR3 length: 13 residues. J lost 10 bases, V lost 7 bases, and 7 bases had no gene match. The CDR3 reads CASNRGGLAEQFF. The DNA of the CDR3 is TGTGCCAGCAATAGGGGGGGACTAGCGGAGCAGTTCTTC.

This clonotype was observed a few times. This chain links TRBV30 with TRBJ1-5; D possibly corresponds to TRBD1 (5 bases). This CDR3 comprises 15 residues. Germline CDR1 GTSNPN, CDR2 SVGIG (reference sequence). V lost 0 bases to trimming and J lost 5 bases, with 14 bases between them. The chain's CDR3 is CAWSVLGLGDQPQHF. The DNA for the CDR3 is TGTGCCTGGAGTGTCTTGGGGCTAGGGGATCAGCCCCAGCATTTT.

In this sample, this clonotype turned up a few times. The chain combines TRBV27 with TRBJ1-1, with D tentatively TRBD1 (5 bases). V was pared by 9 bases and J by 1 base, with 18 bases between. The V gene's germline CDR1 is MNHEY and CDR2 SMNVEV (reference sequence). CDR3 length equals 15 residues. As DNA, the CDR3 is TGTGCCAGTTGTCAGACCGGGGCTCCGAACACTGAAGCTTTCTTT. This encodes CASCQTGAPNTEAFF.

This clonotype appeared many times. The rearrangement uses TRBV12-3 or TRBV12-4 and TRBJ2-2, with D uncertain. This CDR3 comprises 14 residues. Trimming removed 4 bases from V and 1 base from J, with 7 bases in between. The CDR3 region is CASSSRVNTGELFF. Written as DNA, the CDR3 is TGTGCCAGCAGTTCCCGGGTGAACACCGGGGAGCTGTTTTTT.

This clonotype was observed many times. The genes are TRBV7-2 and TRBJ2-5; the D gene could be TRBD1 or TRBD2 (5 bases each). V lost 5 bases and J 2 bases, leaving 12 bases between the germline ends. The length of the CDR3 is 14 residues. Germline-derived CDR1 and CDR2 are SGHTA and FQGNSA. In DNA form, the CDR3 reads TGTGCCAGCAGCCGGGGACGGGATCAAGAGACCCAGTACTTC. It codes for CASSRGRDQETQYF. The variable domain in full, completed from reference TRBV7-2 and TRBJ2-5, reads GAGVSQSPSNKVTEKGKDVELRCDPISGHTALYWYRQSLGQGLEFLIYFQGNSAPDKSGLPSDRFSAERTGGSVSTLTIQRTQQEDSAVYLCASSRGRDQETQYFGPGTRLLVL.

J is TRBJ2-1 and V is TRBV20-1, with TRBD2 as a possible D gene (6 bases). V was clipped by 8 bases and J by 0 bases, with 17 bases between them. Germline CDR1 DFQATT, CDR2 SNEGSKA (reference sequence). The CDR3 extends over 15 amino acids. The CDR3 protein is CSTPNSGVSYNEQFF. In DNA, the CDR3 is TGCAGTACCCCCAACTCGGGAGTCTCCTACAATGAGCAGTTCTTC.

This chain links TRBV10-1 with TRBJ2-7; 7 bases match TRBD1. The germline gives CDR1 WNHNN, CDR2 SYGVQD (reference sequence). Losses at the gene ends were 2 bases for V and 3 bases for J; bases not matched to a gene: 4. CDR3 length: 14 residues. The CDR3 DNA is TGCGCCAGCAGTGAGGGGACAGAAGGCTACGAGCAGTACTTC. It translates to CASSEGTEGYEQYF.

This clonotype occurred a few times. V is TRBV24-1 and J is TRBJ1-2; maybe TRBD1 (6 bases). Germline V gives CDR1 KGHDR, CDR2 SFDVKD. The length of the CDR3 is 13 residues. V was cut by 3 bases and J by 8 bases, with 12 bases left in between. CDR3 region: CATSDQQGRGYTF. As DNA, the CDR3 is TGTGCCACCAGTGATCAACAGGGAAGAGGCTACACCTTC.

This clonotype was picked up a small number of times. The chain combines TRBV7-2 with TRBJ2-1; 8 bases match TRBD2. The CDR3 is 15 amino acids. V lost 3 bases to trimming and J lost 3 bases; unmatched junction nucleotides: 4. CDR1 and CDR2 (germline): SGHTA, FQGNSA. CDR3 amino acids: CASSFDRGGYNEQFF. As DNA, the CDR3 is TGTGCCAGCAGCTTTGACCGGGGGGGCTACAATGAGCAGTTCTTC.